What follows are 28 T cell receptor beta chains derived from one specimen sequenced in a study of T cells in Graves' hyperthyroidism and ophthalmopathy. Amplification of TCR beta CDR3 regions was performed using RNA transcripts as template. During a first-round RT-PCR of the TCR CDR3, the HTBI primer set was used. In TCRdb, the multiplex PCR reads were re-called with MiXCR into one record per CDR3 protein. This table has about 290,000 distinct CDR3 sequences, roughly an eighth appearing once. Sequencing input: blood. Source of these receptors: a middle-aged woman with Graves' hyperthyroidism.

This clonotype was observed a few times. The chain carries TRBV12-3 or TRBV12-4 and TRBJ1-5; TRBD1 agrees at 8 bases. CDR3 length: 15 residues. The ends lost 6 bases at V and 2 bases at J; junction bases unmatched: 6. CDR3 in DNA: TGTGCCAGCAGATCCCCAGGGGGCCGCAATCAGCCCCAGCATTTT. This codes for CASRSPGGRNQPQHF.

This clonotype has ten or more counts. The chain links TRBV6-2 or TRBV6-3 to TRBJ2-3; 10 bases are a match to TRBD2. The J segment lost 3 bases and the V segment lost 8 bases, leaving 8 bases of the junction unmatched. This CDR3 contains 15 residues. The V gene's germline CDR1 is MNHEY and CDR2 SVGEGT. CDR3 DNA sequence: TGTGCCAGCCGTCTGGGACTAGCGAATACAGATACGCAGTATTTT. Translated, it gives CASRLGLANTDTQYF.

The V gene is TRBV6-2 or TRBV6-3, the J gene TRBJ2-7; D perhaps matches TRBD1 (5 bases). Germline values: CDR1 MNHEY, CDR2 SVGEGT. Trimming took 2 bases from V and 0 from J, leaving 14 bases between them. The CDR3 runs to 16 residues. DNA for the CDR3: TGTGCCAGCAGTTACCTAGGGGCCCATAGCTCCTACGAGCAGTACTTC. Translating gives CASSYLGAHSSYEQYF.

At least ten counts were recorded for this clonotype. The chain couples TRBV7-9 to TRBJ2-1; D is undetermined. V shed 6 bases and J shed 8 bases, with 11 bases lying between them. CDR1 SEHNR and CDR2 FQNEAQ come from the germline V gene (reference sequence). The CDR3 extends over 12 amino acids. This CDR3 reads CASRNRWDEQFF. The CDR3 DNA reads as TGTGCCAGCAGGAACCGTTGGGATGAGCAGTTCTTC. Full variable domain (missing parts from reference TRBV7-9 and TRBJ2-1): DTGVSQNPRHKITKRGQNVTFRCDPISEHNRLYWYRQTLGQGPEFLTYFQNEAQLEKSRLLSDRFSAERPKGSFSTLEIQRTEQGDSAMYLCASRNRWDEQFFGPGTRLTVL.

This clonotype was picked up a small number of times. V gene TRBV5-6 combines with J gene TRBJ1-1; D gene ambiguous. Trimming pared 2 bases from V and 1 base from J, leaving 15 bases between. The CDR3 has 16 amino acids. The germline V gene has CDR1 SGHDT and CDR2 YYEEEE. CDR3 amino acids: CASSLPGFGANTEAFF. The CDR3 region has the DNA TGTGCCAGCAGCTTACCGGGATTTGGCGCGAACACTGAAGCTTTCTTT.

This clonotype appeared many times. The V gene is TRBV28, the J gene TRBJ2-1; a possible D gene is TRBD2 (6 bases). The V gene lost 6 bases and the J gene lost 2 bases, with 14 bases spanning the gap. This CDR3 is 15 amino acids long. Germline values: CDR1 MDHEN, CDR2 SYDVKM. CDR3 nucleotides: TGTGCCAGCAGCTTTAGCGGAATCACCTACAATGAGCAGTTCTTC. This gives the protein CASSFSGITYNEQFF.

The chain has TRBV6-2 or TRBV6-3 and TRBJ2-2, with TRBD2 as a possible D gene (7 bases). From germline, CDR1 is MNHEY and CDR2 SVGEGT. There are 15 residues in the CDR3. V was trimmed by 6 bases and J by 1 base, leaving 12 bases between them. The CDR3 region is CASRGGGQNTGELFF. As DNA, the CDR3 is TGTGCCAGCAGAGGCGGGGGCCAGAACACCGGGGAGCTGTTTTTT.

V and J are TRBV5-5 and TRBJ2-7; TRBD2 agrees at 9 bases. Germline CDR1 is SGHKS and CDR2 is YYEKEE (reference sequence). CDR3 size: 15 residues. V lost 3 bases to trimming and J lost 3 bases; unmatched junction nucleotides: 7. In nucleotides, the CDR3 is TGTGCCAGCAGCTCAATAGCGGGAGATCGCTACGAGCAGTACTTC. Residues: CASSSIAGDRYEQYF.

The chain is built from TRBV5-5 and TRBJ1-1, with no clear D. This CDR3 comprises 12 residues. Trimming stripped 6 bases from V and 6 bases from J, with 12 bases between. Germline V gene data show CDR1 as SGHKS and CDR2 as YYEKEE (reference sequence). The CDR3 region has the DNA TGTGCCAGCACCTTCGGGGTTTCTGAAGCTTTCTTT. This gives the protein CASTFGVSEAFF. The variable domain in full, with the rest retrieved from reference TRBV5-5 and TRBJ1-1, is DAGVTQSPTHLIKTRGQQVTLRCSPISGHKSVSWYQQVLGQGPQFIFQYYEKEERGRGNFPDRFSARQFPNYSSELNVNALLLGDSALYLCASTFGVSEAFFGQGTRLTVV.

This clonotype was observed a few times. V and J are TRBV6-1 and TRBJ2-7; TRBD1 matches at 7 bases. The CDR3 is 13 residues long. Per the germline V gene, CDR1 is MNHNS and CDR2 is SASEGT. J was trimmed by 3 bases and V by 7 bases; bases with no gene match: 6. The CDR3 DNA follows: TGTGCCAGCAAGACAGGGCGTAACTACGAGCAGTACTTC. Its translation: CASKTGRNYEQYF.

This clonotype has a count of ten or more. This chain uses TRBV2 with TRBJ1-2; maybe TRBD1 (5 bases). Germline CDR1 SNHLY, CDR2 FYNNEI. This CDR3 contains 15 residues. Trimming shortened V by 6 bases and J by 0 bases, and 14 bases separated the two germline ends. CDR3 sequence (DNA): TGTGCCAGCAGCTCGGGGCCCCTACCTAACTATGGCTACACCTTC. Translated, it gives CASSSGPLPNYGYTF.

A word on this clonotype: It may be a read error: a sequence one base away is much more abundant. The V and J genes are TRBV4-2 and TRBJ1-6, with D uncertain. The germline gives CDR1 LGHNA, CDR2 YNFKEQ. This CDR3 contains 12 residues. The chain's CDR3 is CASSLRGSPPHF. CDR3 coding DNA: TGTGCCAGCAGCCTACGAGGATCACCCCCCCACTTT.

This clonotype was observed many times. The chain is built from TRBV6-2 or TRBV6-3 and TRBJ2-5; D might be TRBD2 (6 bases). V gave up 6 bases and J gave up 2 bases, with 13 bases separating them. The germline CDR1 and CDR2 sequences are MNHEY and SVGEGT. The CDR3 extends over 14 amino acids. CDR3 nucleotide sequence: TGTGCCAGCAGACCCGGGAGTTGGCAAGAGACCCAGTACTTC. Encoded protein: CASRPGSWQETQYF.

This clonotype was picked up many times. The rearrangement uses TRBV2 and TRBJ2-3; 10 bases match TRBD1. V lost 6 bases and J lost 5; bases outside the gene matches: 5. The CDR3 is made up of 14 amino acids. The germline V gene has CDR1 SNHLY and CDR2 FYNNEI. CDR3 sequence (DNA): TGTGCCAGCAGGCGACAGGGGGCTTTAGATACGCAGTATTTT. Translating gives CASRRQGALDTQYF. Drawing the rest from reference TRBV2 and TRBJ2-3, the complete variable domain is EPEVTQTPSHQVTQMGQEVILRCVPISNHLYFYWYRQILGQKVEFLVSFYNNEISEKSEIFDDQFSVERPDGSNFTLKIRSTKLEDSAMYFCASRRQGALDTQYFGPGTRLTVL.

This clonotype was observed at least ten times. The CDR3 protein is CASSLRTGNQETQYF. CDR3 nucleotides: TGTGCCAGCAGCCTACGGACAGGGAACCAAGAGACCCAGTACTTC. This rearrangement joins TRBV3-1 to TRBJ2-5, with TRBD1 matching over 8 bases. CDR1 is LGHDT and CDR2 is YNNKEL in the germline V gene (reference sequence). The CDR3 has 15 amino acids. The junction had 4 bases not matched to a gene; V was cut back by 4 bases and J by 0 bases.

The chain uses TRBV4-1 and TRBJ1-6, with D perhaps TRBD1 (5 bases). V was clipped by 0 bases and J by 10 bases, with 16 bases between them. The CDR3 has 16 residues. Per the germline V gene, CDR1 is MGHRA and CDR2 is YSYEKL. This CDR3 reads CASSQEGIGVESPLHF. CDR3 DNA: TGCGCCAGCAGCCAAGAAGGAATAGGGGTGGAATCACCCCTCCACTTT.

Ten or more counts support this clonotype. The chain's CDR3 is CASSLLAPRGNEQFF. CDR3 in DNA: TGTGCCAGCAGTTTATTAGCCCCAAGGGGGAATGAGCAGTTCTTC. The chain joins TRBV27 to TRBJ2-1, with TRBD1 as a possible D gene (6 bases). The germline gives CDR1 MNHEY, CDR2 SMNVEV (reference sequence). V shed 1 base and J shed 7 bases, with 14 bases lying between them. There are 15 residues in the CDR3.

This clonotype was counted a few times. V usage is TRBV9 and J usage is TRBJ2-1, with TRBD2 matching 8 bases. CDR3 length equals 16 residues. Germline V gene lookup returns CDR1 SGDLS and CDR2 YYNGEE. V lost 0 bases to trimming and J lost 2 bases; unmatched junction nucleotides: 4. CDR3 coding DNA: TGTGCCAGCAGCGTAGGGCTAGCGGGCCCCTACAATGAGCAGTTCTTC. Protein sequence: CASSVGLAGPYNEQFF.

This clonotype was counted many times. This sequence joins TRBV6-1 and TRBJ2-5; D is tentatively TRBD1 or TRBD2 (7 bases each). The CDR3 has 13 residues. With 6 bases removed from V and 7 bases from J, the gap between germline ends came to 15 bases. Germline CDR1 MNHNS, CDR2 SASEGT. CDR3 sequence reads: CASRQTGRGTQYF. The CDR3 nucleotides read TGTGCCAGCAGACAGACAGGGAGGGGGACCCAGTACTTC.

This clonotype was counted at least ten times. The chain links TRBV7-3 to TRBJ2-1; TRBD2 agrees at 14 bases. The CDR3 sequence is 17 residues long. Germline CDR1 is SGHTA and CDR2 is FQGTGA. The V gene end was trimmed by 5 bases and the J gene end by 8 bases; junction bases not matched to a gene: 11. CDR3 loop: CASSQPGLAGDGDEQFF. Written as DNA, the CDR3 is TGTGCCAGCAGCCAGCCGGGACTAGCGGGAGATGGAGATGAGCAGTTCTTC.

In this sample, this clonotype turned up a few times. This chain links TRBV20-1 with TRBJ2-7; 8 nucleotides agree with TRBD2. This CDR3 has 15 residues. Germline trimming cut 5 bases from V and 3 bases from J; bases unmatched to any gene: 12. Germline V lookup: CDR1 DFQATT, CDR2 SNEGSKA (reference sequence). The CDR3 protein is CSAVLVGRAGYEQYF. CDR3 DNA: TGCAGTGCTGTCCTTGTCGGGAGGGCCGGCTACGAGCAGTACTTC.

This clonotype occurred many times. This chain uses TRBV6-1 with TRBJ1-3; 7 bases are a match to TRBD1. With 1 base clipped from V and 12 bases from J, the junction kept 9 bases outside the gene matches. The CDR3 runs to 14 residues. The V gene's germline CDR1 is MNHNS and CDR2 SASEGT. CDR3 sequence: CASSEDWDSRRIYF. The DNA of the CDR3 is TGTGCCAGCAGTGAAGATTGGGACAGTCGTCGCATATATTTT.

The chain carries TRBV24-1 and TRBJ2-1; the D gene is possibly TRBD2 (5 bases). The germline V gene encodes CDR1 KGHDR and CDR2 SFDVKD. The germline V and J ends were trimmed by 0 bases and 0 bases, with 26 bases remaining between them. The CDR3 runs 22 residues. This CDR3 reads CATSDLQRELVEYRSSYNEQFF. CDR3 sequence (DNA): TGTGCCACCAGTGATTTGCAAAGGGAACTAGTCGAATACCGAAGCTCCTACAATGAGCAGTTCTTC.

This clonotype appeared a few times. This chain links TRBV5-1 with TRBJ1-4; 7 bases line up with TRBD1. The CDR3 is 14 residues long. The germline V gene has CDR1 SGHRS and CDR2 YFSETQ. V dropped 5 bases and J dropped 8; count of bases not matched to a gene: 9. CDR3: CASRPGQPGEKLFF. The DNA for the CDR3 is TGCGCCAGCAGACCGGGACAGCCGGGGGAAAAACTGTTTTTT.

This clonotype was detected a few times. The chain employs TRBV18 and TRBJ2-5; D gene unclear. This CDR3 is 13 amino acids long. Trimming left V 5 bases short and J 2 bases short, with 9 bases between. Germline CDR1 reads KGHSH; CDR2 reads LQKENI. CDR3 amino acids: CASSADRQETQYF. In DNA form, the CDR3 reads TGTGCCAGCTCAGCCGACCGGCAAGAGACCCAGTACTTC. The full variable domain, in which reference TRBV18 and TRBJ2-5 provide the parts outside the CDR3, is NAGVMQNPRHLVRRRGQEARLRCSPMKGHSHVYWYRQLPEEGLKFMVYLQKENIIDESGMPKERFSAEFPKEGPSILRIQQVVRGDSAAYFCASSADRQETQYFGPGTRLLVL.

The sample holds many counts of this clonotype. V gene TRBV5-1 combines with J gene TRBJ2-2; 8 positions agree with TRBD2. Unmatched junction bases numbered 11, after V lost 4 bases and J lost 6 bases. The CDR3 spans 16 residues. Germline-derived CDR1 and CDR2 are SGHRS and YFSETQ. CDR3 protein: CASSPHGGAFAGELFF. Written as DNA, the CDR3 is TGCGCCAGCAGCCCCCACGGGGGGGCCTTCGCCGGGGAGCTGTTTTTT.

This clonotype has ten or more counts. Written as DNA, the CDR3 is TGTGCCAGCAGCATACAGACAGTCTCCGGGCCCCAGCATTTT. Protein sequence: CASSIQTVSGPQHF. The rearrangement joins TRBV5-6 to TRBJ1-5; perhaps TRBD1 as D (5 bases). The CDR3 is made up of 14 amino acids. V was trimmed by 4 bases and J by 9 bases, leaving 17 bases between them. Germline CDR1 SGHDT, CDR2 YYEEEE.

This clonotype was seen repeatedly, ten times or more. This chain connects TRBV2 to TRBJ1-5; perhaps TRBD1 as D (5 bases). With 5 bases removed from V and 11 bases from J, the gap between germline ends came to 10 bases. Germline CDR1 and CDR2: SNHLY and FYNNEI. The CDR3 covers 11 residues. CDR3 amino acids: CASSYEGSQHF. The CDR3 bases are TGTGCCAGCAGTTACGAGGGGTCCCAGCATTTT. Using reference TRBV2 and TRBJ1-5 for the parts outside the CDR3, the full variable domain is EPEVTQTPSHQVTQMGQEVILRCVPISNHLYFYWYRQILGQKVEFLVSFYNNEISEKSEIFDDQFSVERPDGSNFTLKIRSTKLEDSAMYFCASSYEGSQHFGDGTRLSIL.